The rows below give T cell receptor beta chains drawn from one sample of a study of identical twins. TCRdb analysed the 5' RACE reads with MiXCR anew, one entry per CDR3 protein. This table has under 900,000 distinct CDR3 sequences, approximately 18% appearing once. These data were also filed under a second study, of T cells expressing NK-cell markers.

Source material: PBMCs. These TCRs come from a woman aged 18-30 years in good health. Both conserved end residues are part of each CDR3. A D gene is named only where the DNA matches it firmly. Clone size, where shown, is once, few, many, or a class for clones that have expanded.

J	D	size	V	DNA	CDR3
TRBJ2-2	.	many	TRBV5-1	TGCGCCAGCAGCTCTGCGAACACCGGGGAGCTGTTTTTT	CASSSANTGELFF
TRBJ1-5	.	.	TRBV6-1	TGTGCCAGCAGGTCCCCAGGTTCAGGGACGCCCCAGCATTTT	CASRSPGSGTPQHF
TRBJ1-2	.	.	TRBV6-1	TGTGCCAGCAGGGCTACGACGGGGGGCTACGGCTACACCTTC	CASRATTGGYGYTF
TRBJ1-5	TRBD1	few	TRBV15	TGTGCCACCAGCAGAGATCAGGGGGGAAATCAGCCCCAGCATTTT	CATSRDQGGNQPQHF
TRBJ2-2	TRBD1	many	TRBV12-3/TRBV12-4	TGTGCCAGCAGTTTCTTCACAGGGGACACCGGGGAGCTGTTTTTT	CASSFFTGDTGELFF
TRBJ2-1	.	.	TRBV12-3/TRBV12-4	TGTGCCAGCAGTCCCGGTTGGGAGGGGGCAGATTTCTTC	CASSPGWEGADFF
TRBJ2-3	.	.	TRBV10-3	TGTGCCGTCCAGAGACAGGACACAGATACGCAGTATTTT	CAVQRQDTDTQYF
TRBJ2-7	.	.	TRBV29-1	TGCAGCGGTGGGACTCAGTACGAGCAGTACTTC	CSGGTQYEQYF
TRBJ2-3	TRBD1	few	TRBV12-3/TRBV12-4	TGTGCCAGCAGTGCAGCCGGACAGGGAGCGCAGTATTTT	CASSAAGQGAQYF
TRBJ2-1	TRBD1	few	TRBV7-9	TGTGCCAGCAGCACATACCAGGGGGCTGGTGAGCAGTTCTTC	CASSTYQGAGEQFF
TRBJ1-1	.	many	TRBV7-3	TGTGCCAGCAGCTCCTCACTGAACACTGAAGCTTTCTTT	CASSSSLNTEAFF
TRBJ2-7	TRBD1	many	TRBV12-3/TRBV12-4	TGTGCCAGCAGTGGGACAGGAGATAGCGAGCAGTACTTC	CASSGTGDSEQYF
TRBJ1-2	.	.	TRBV28	TGTGCCAGCAGCCGGGATCTCCTATCCTATGGCTACACCTTC	CASSRDLLSYGYTF
TRBJ2-7	.	.	TRBV10-3	TGTGCCATCAGTGAGTCGGCCGGCGGATCCTATTACGAGCAGTACTTC	CAISESAGGSYYEQYF
TRBJ2-5	.	.	TRBV29-1	TGCAGCGTTGAATGGCGGGGGCGTCGGCAAGAGACCCAGTACTTC	CSVEWRGRRQETQYF
TRBJ1-2	.	few	TRBV5-1	TGCGCCAGCAGCTCCCCCTCCAGGGGCTACACCTTC	CASSSPSRGYTF
TRBJ1-4	TRBD1	.	TRBV29-1	TGCAGCGCGGCGGGGACAGTAAATGAAAAACTGTTTTTT	CSAAGTVNEKLFF
TRBJ1-5	.	few	TRBV9	TGTGCCAGCAGCGTAGGGGGGATGGGCAATCAGCCCCAGCATTTT	CASSVGGMGNQPQHF
TRBJ2-1	TRBD2	.	TRBV20-1	TGCAGTGCTAGTGGTAGTAGCGGGGGGGCAGATGAGCAGTTCTTC	CSASGSSGGADEQFF
TRBJ2-2	.	.	TRBV5-1	TGCGCCAGCAGCTTCCCGACAGCGAACACCGGGGAGCTGTTTTTT	CASSFPTANTGELFF
TRBJ2-3	.	few	TRBV5-6	TGTGCCAGCAGCCTCGGGACTGGGCGCCCAGATACGCAGTATTTT	CASSLGTGRPDTQYF
TRBJ1-1	TRBD1	few	TRBV20-1	TGCAGTGCACCCAGACAGGGGCACACTGAAGCTTTCTTT	CSAPRQGHTEAFF
TRBJ2-4	TRBD2	.	TRBV9	TGTGCCAGCAGCGTAGGGCTAGCGGGAGGAATTAACATTCAGTACTTC	CASSVGLAGGINIQYF
TRBJ2-7	.	few	TRBV20-1	TGCAGTGCTACAGGGAGATGGGAATACGAGCAGTACTTC	CSATGRWEYEQYF
TRBJ2-3	.	.	TRBV2	TGTGCCAGCACGGGCGCAGATACGCAGTATTTT	CASTGADTQYF
TRBJ1-4	.	many	TRBV7-8	TGTGCCAGCAGCGCTGACAGAAACAGTGAAAAACTGTTTTTT	CASSADRNSEKLFF
TRBJ2-7	TRBD2	few	TRBV20-1	TGCAGTGCTAGGAGGCTAGCGGAACCCTACGAGCAGTACTTC	CSARRLAEPYEQYF
TRBJ1-1	TRBD1	.	TRBV29-1	TGCAGCGGGGACAGGGGAAACACTGAAGCTTTCTTT	CSGDRGNTEAFF
TRBJ2-6	TRBD1	.	TRBV4-3	TGCGCCAGCAGCCAAGAGCAGGGGGCGAGGGGATCTGGGGCCAACGTCCTGACTTTC	CASSQEQGARGSGANVLTF
TRBJ2-3	.	.	TRBV2	TGTGCCAGCACCAGAGGTATGACCCGAGAGGCAGATACGCAGTATTTT	CASTRGMTREADTQYF
TRBJ2-3	TRBD2	.	TRBV9	TGTGCCAGCAGCGTACGCGGAAGCGGGGCTAGCACAGATACGCAGTATTTT	CASSVRGSGASTDTQYF
TRBJ1-1	.	.	TRBV9	TGTGCCAGCAGCGGGCCCGGGACGAACACTGAAGCTTTCTTT	CASSGPGTNTEAFF
TRBJ2-1	.	.	TRBV12-3/TRBV12-4	TGTGCCAGCACCAGCGGACCAAGCTCCTACAATGAGCAGTTCTTC	CASTSGPSSYNEQFF
TRBJ2-5	TRBD2	.	TRBV5-1	TGCGCCAGCAGCGCGGGACTAGCGGGAGGGCCACTCGAAGAGACCCAGTACTTC	CASSAGLAGGPLEETQYF
TRBJ2-3	.	few	TRBV7-9	TGTGCCAGCAGCCCCAGCCAAGGGGCTAGCACAGATACGCAGTATTTT	CASSPSQGASTDTQYF
TRBJ1-2	.	.	TRBV7-9	TGTGCCAGCAGCGCCGGACAGACTTTAGGAGGCTACACCTTC	CASSAGQTLGGYTF
TRBJ2-7	TRBD2	once	TRBV4-3	TGCGCCAGCAGCCAGGAAGGGACTAGCTGGATAAACGAGCAGTACTTC	CASSQEGTSWINEQYF
TRBJ2-3	.	few	TRBV5-4	TGTGCCAGCAGCTTGGCCTGGGGTGCAGATACGCAGTATTTT	CASSLAWGADTQYF
TRBJ2-5	TRBD2	.	TRBV20-1	TGCAGTGCTAGACCCATACTAGCGGGGGGGCTCGAGACCCAGTACTTC	CSARPILAGGLETQYF
TRBJ2-1	TRBD2	.	TRBV5-1	TGCGCCAGCAGCTTGGAGTTAGCGGGAGGATGGGATGAGCAGTTCTTC	CASSLELAGGWDEQFF
TRBJ1-1	TRBD1	few	TRBV7-8	TGTGCCAGCAGCCCTGGACAGGTGACCTACACTGAAGCTTTCTTT	CASSPGQVTYTEAFF
TRBJ2-5	TRBD1	few	TRBV20-1	TGCAGTGCTCAGACCGGGACAGGGATCGAGACCCAGTACTTC	CSAQTGTGIETQYF
TRBJ1-5	.	many	TRBV12-3/TRBV12-4	TGTGCCAGCAGCTTATTGGGTCAGCCCCAGCATTTT	CASSLLGQPQHF
TRBJ2-2	.	few	TRBV11-3	TGTGCCAGCAGCTTAAGGGAGATCACCGGGGAGCTGTTTTTT	CASSLREITGELFF
TRBJ1-2	TRBD1	few	TRBV12-3/TRBV12-4	TGTGCCAGCAGTTTAGGGCAACAGGGGGTCCTACTCTTC	CASSLGQQGVLLF
TRBJ2-3	TRBD1	few	TRBV4-1	TGCGCCAGCAGCCACCCCTTTGGGAAGGGGGCAGTCGCAGATACGCAGTATTTT	CASSHPFGKGAVADTQYF
TRBJ2-3	TRBD2	.	TRBV18	TGTGCCAGCTCACCAATTAGCGGGTTCACAGATACGCAGTATTTT	CASSPISGFTDTQYF
TRBJ2-1	.	few	TRBV20-1	TGCAGTGCTATCCCCTGGGGTGAGCAGTTCTTC	CSAIPWGEQFF
TRBJ1-5	.	many	TRBV20-1	TGCAGTGCTAGAGTCCGGAATCAGCCCCAGCATTTT	CSARVRNQPQHF
TRBJ2-2	TRBD1	.	TRBV10-3	TGTGCCATCAGACCGGGACAGACCGGGGAGCTGTTTTTT	CAIRPGQTGELFF
TRBJ1-5	.	.	TRBV12-3/TRBV12-4	TGTGCCAGCTACGGGGGTAGCAATCAGCCCCAGCATTTT	CASYGGSNQPQHF
TRBJ1-4	.	few	TRBV29-1	TGCAGCGTTGAAGAAGGGGCCTCAACTAATGAAAAACTGTTTTTT	CSVEEGASTNEKLFF
TRBJ2-7	.	.	TRBV5-1	TGCGCCAGCAGCTTGGGGGGAGCGTTAAACGAGCAGTACTTC	CASSLGGALNEQYF
TRBJ2-7	.	.	TRBV11-2	TGTGCCAGCAGCTTAGATTTGACCTCCTACGAGCAGTACTTC	CASSLDLTSYEQYF
TRBJ2-3	.	few	TRBV7-3	TGTGCCAGCAGTGTTCTGGGGGATACGCAGTATTTT	CASSVLGDTQYF
TRBJ2-3	TRBD1	.	TRBV29-1	TGCAGCGTTGCCCCACCTAACAGGGGGGATACGCAGTATTTT	CSVAPPNRGDTQYF
TRBJ2-2	TRBD2	few	TRBV9	TGTGCCAGCACCGCCCAAACCGGGACTAGCGGGTTAACCGGGGAGCTGTTTTTT	CASTAQTGTSGLTGELFF